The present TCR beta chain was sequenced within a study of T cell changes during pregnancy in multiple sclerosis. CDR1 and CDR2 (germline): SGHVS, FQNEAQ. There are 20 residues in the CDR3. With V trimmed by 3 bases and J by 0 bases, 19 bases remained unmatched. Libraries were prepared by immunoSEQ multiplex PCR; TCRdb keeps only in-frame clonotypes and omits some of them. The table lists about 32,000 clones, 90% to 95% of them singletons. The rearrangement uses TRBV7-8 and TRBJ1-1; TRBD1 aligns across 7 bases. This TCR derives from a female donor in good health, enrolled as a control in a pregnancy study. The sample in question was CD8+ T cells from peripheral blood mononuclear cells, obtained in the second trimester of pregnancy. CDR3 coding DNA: TGTGCCAGCAGCTTTGCCCACCCGGGACAGCCGGTACCCTTGAACACTGAAGCTTTCTTT. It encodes CASSFAHPGQPVPLNTEAFF. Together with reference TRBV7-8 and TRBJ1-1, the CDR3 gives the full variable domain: GAGVSQSPRYKVAKRGQDVALRCDPISGHVSLFWYQQALGQGPEFLTYFQNEAQLDKSGLPSDRFFAERPEGSVSTLKIQRTQQEDSAVYLCASSFAHPGQPVPLNTEAFFGQGTRLTVV.